Below, 7 T cell receptor beta chains from the same sample are listed, as sequenced in a study of cytomegalovirus exposure and HLA in healthy donors (dated by TCRdb to about 2017). The library came from the immunoSEQ multiplex PCR assay. TCRdb's version of the immuneACCESS table is confined to in-frame rearrangements and falls short of the full clone set. An unresolved V gene accounts for under half of the shortfall where checked; the remainder is of unknown origin. A total of about 250,000 clones appear in this sample, roughly nine tenths of them only once. The biggest ten clones account for more than 10% of the sample. The sample comprised PBMCs. These receptors were taken from a man younger than 35 in good health and CMV-seropositive.

The CDR3 region is CASSLGSGITEAFF. The DNA of the CDR3 is TGTGCCAGCAGCTTAGGTTCGGGAATCACTGAAGCTTTCTTT. V usage is TRBV11-2 and J usage is TRBJ1-1; D remains unclear. The V end was cut by 1 base, the J end by 4 bases, with 10 bases between. This CDR3 comprises 14 residues. Per the germline V gene, CDR1 is SGHAT and CDR2 is FQNNGV.

This chain links TRBV6-5 with TRBJ1-5, with TRBD1 as a possible D gene (6 bases). Germline V gives CDR1 MNHEY, CDR2 SVGAGI. The CDR3 contains 14 residues. Trimming shortened V by 6 bases and J by 7 bases, and 16 bases separated the two germline ends. DNA of the CDR3: TGTGCCAGCAGAGACACAGGGCGAAGCCAGCCCCAGCATTTT. It codes for CASRDTGRSQPQHF.

The V gene is TRBV10-3, the J gene TRBJ1-5; 10 bases are a match to TRBD1. V shed 3 bases and J 4 bases; nucleotides not matched to a gene: 6. Germline CDR1 and CDR2: ENHRY and SYGVKD. CDR3 size: 16 residues. In DNA form, the CDR3 reads TGTGCCATCAGTGACCCCGACAGGGGGCTTAATCAGCCCCAGCATTTT. This translates into CAISDPDRGLNQPQHF.

The chain joins TRBV6-5 to TRBJ1-2, with no clear D. Trimming removed 2 bases at V and 0 bases at J, with 7 bases between. The germline CDR1 and CDR2 sequences are MNHEY and SVGAGI. The CDR3 totals 14 residues. The CDR3: CASSYAGPNYGYTF. The CDR3 nucleotides read TGTGCCAGCAGTTACGCAGGACCTAACTATGGCTACACCTTC.

This rearrangement joins TRBV7-2 to TRBJ1-2, with D possibly TRBD1 on 5 matching bases. CDR3 size: 13 residues. The V end lost 0 bases, the J end lost 4 bases, and 6 bases lay between the germline ends. Germline V lookup: CDR1 SGHTA, CDR2 FQGNSA. Here the CDR3 reads CASSLAQGYGYTF. In nucleotides, the CDR3 is TGTGCCAGCAGCTTAGCTCAGGGCTATGGCTACACCTTC.

V is TRBV4-1 and J is TRBJ2-1; D is uncertain. The CDR3 covers 17 residues. V shed 0 bases and J shed 4 bases, with 16 bases lying between them. Per germline, CDR1 MGHRA and CDR2 YSYEKL. The CDR3: CASSQDLRTGYYNEQFF. The CDR3, as DNA: TGCGCCAGCAGCCAAGATCTGCGGACGGGTTATTACAATGAGCAGTTCTTC.

The genes are TRBV6-1 and TRBJ2-7; TRBD2 matches at 8 bases. This CDR3 spans 14 amino acids. Unmatched junction bases numbered 6, after V lost 6 bases and J lost 2 bases. Germline V gene data show CDR1 as MNHNS and CDR2 as SASEGT. The CDR3 is CASRRAGLAYEQYF. CDR3 bases: TGTGCCAGCAGGAGGGCGGGACTAGCCTACGAGCAGTACTTC.